Below are 24 T cell receptor beta chains sequenced from a single sample in a study of blood T cell repertoires in COVID-19. The assay was immunoSEQ multiplex PCR, and TCRdb's table has in-frame clones only and misses some. This sample carries around 18,000 clones, roughly 82% of them seen once, and the ten largest clones take approximately 17%. Material for sequencing was peripheral blood. These TCRs come from a man aged 65 to 85 with COVID-19, enrolled during active disease.

V usage is TRBV24-1 and J usage is TRBJ2-1; 7 bases are a match to TRBD2. This CDR3 has 17 residues. V shed 2 bases, J shed 0 bases, and the junction held 6 bases outside the gene matches. CDR1 is KGHDR, CDR2 SFDVKD, per germline. This CDR3 is CATSDSSGKSSYNEQFF. The CDR3 DNA reads as TGTGCCACCAGTGATTCCAGCGGGAAAAGCTCCTACAATGAGCAGTTCTTC.

The chain combines TRBV5-1 with TRBJ2-4, with TRBD1 identical over 7 bases. This CDR3 comprises 16 residues. V lost 2 bases, J lost 10 bases, and 15 bases stayed unmatched. Looked up from germline, CDR1 is SGHRS and CDR2 is YFSETQ. CDR3: CASSLGGEGAQRIQYF. For the CDR3, the DNA is TGCGCCAGCAGCTTAGGGGGAGAGGGGGCCCAAAGGATTCAGTACTTC.

The chain is built from TRBV12-3 or TRBV12-4 and TRBJ2-1; possibly TRBD2 for D (5 bases). The V end was cut by 5 bases, the J end by 9 bases, with 14 bases between. The CDR3 covers 13 residues. CDR3 nucleotide sequence: TGTGCCAGCAGTCGTCTTCTAGCTCGTGAGCAGTTCTTC. Translating it yields CASSRLLAREQFF.

V is TRBV20-1 and J is TRBJ2-4, with D possibly matching TRBD2 (6 bases). Trimming shortened V by 3 bases and J by 7 bases, and 16 bases separated the two germline ends. The CDR3 length is 14 residues. Germline CDR1 reads DFQATT; CDR2 reads SNEGSKA (reference sequence). The CDR3: CSASRDLLGNIQYF. In DNA form, the CDR3 reads TGCAGTGCTAGTAGGGACTTGCTTGGGAACATTCAGTACTTC.

The chain has TRBV7-2 and TRBJ1-6, with D unresolved. Germline V gene lookup returns CDR1 SGHTA and CDR2 FQGNSA. The CDR3 is made up of 14 amino acids. V lost 1 base, J lost 6 bases, and 7 bases lay in between. The CDR3, as DNA: TGTGCCAGCAGCTTAGGGCAGATTAATTCACCCCTCCACTTT. Amino acids: CASSLGQINSPLHF. Combining the CDR3 with reference TRBV7-2 and TRBJ1-6 gives the whole variable domain GAGVSQSPSNKVTEKGKDVELRCDPISGHTALYWYRQSLGQGLEFLIYFQGNSAPDKSGLPSDRFSAERTGGSVSTLTIQRTQQEDSAVYLCASSLGQINSPLHFGNGTRLTVT.

The chain has TRBV28 and TRBJ1-2, with TRBD1 identical over 8 bases. The CDR3 covers 16 residues. From germline, CDR1 is MDHEN and CDR2 SYDVKM. J gave up 8 bases and V 3 bases, and 14 bases lay outside the gene matches. Written as DNA, the CDR3 is TGTGCCAGCAGTTTTCCGACAGGGGTACTGGTGAGAGGCTACACCTTC. Protein product: CASSFPTGVLVRGYTF.

To note about this clone: One end of the junction varies from germline; a read error may be responsible. The chain joins TRBV6-2 or TRBV6-3 to TRBJ2-1, with 9 bases fitting TRBD1. The CDR3 loop spans 18 amino acids. Looked up from germline, CDR1 is MNHEY and CDR2 is SVGEGT. The CDR3 sequence: CASTYNLRDRVPRNEQFF. The CDR3 nucleotides read TGTGCCAGCACTTACAATCTCCGGGACAGGGTCCCTAGGAATGAGCAGTTCTTC.

The genes are TRBV12-3 or TRBV12-4 and TRBJ1-5; no firm D call. The CDR3 is 13 amino acids. V lost 7 bases to trimming and J lost 6 bases, with 13 bases between them. The CDR3 here is CASTLSGFQPQHF. The CDR3 DNA reads TGTGCCAGCACCCTAAGCGGGTTTCAGCCCCAGCATTTT.

The chain links TRBV9 to TRBJ1-4; perhaps TRBD1 as D (5 bases). The germline gives CDR1 SGDLS, CDR2 YYNGEE. This CDR3 is 14 amino acids long. Between the trimmed V and J ends, which lost 0 bases and 7 bases, there was a span of 10 bases. For the CDR3, the DNA is TGTGCCAGCAGCGTAGGAGGGGAGGGTGAAAAACTGTTTTTT. Amino acid sequence: CASSVGGEGEKLFF.

The chain recombines TRBV5-1 with TRBJ2-1; maybe TRBD2 (5 bases). Germline V CDR1 and CDR2: SGHRS, YFSETQ. V was shortened by 4 bases and J by 12 bases, with 14 bases between the two germline ends. The CDR3 contains 12 residues. CDR3 amino acids: CASSEGRPVQFF. The DNA for the CDR3 is TGCGCCAGCAGCGAGGGCCGACCGGTGCAGTTCTTC.

This rearrangement joins TRBV14 to TRBJ2-2; D is unclear. Trimming removed 4 bases at V and 5 bases at J, with 8 bases between. CDR3 length: 13 amino acids. Germline loops: CDR1 SGHDN, CDR2 FVKESK. The CDR3 sequence: CASSPKRTGELFF. The DNA of the CDR3 is TGTGCCAGCAGCCCAAAGAGGACCGGGGAGCTGTTTTTT. Full variable domain (missing parts from reference TRBV14 and TRBJ2-2): EAGVTQFPSHSVIEKGQTVTLRCDPISGHDNLYWYRRVMGKEIKFLLHFVKESKQDESGMPNNRFLAERTGGTYSTLKVQPAELEDSGVYFCASSPKRTGELFFGEGSRLTVL.

The V and J genes are TRBV7-2 and TRBJ2-1; tentatively, D is TRBD1 (5 bases). The CDR3 runs 14 residues. Trimming left V 5 bases short and J 5 bases short, with 13 bases between. The germline CDR1 and CDR2 sequences are SGHTA and FQGNSA. The CDR3 spells CASSPQGSHNEQFF. The CDR3 coding sequence is TGTGCCAGCAGCCCCCAGGGTTCCCACAATGAGCAGTTCTTC.

The rearrangement uses TRBV2 and TRBJ2-7, with no clear D. With 3 bases removed from V and 4 bases from J, the gap between germline ends came to 4 bases. This CDR3 is 11 amino acids long. Germline CDR1 and CDR2: SNHLY and FYNNEI. The CDR3 coding sequence is TGTGCCAGCAGTGAGCGATACGAGCAGTACTTC. Protein: CASSERYEQYF.

V and J are TRBV7-9 and TRBJ2-3; D may be TRBD2 (6 bases). There are 16 residues in the CDR3. Trimming took off 6 bases at V and 8 bases at J, with 24 bases between the two ends. CDR1 SEHNR and CDR2 FQNEAQ come from the germline V gene (reference sequence). Written as DNA, the CDR3 is TGTGCCAGCAGTGCCGGAGGGCCTCTCTCGTCGGGTACGCAGTATTTT. Its protein is CASSAGGPLSSGTQYF. Drawing the rest from reference TRBV7-9 and TRBJ2-3, the complete variable domain is DTGVSQNPRHKITKRGQNVTFRCDPISEHNRLYWYRQTLGQGPEFLTYFQNEAQLEKSRLLSDRFSAERPKGSFSTLEIQRTEQGDSAMYLCASSAGGPLSSGTQYFGPGTRLTVL.

This sequence joins TRBV27 and TRBJ2-7; 8 positions match TRBD1. CDR3 length: 15 amino acids. CDR1 and CDR2 from the germline V gene are MNHEY and SMNVEV (reference sequence). The V gene end was trimmed by 3 bases and the J gene end by 13 bases; junction bases not matched to a gene: 17. CDR3 DNA: TGTGCCAGCAGTTTTTCAGTCCCTGGGGACAGGACACTTTACTTC. The encoded protein is CASSFSVPGDRTLYF.

The chain is built from TRBV19 and TRBJ2-7; the match to TRBD2 covers 13 bases. The germline V gene has CDR1 LNHDA and CDR2 SQIVND (reference sequence). This CDR3 has 17 residues. V lost 4 bases, J lost 0 bases, and 6 bases stayed unmatched. CDR3 loop: CASSTGLAGVLSYEQYF. CDR3 nucleotide sequence: TGTGCCAGTAGTACCGGACTAGCGGGGGTTCTCTCCTACGAGCAGTACTTC.

The chain has TRBV7-3 and TRBJ1-2; D gene unclear. The V gene's germline CDR1 is SGHTA and CDR2 FQGTGA. The CDR3 runs to 15 residues. The germline V and J ends were trimmed by 5 bases and 4 bases, with 17 bases remaining between them. The CDR3 DNA sequence: TGTGCCAGCAGCCCCCTTAACGGGGTAGGCTATGGCTACACCTTC. Protein sequence: CASSPLNGVGYGYTF.

The chain is built from TRBV5-6 and TRBJ2-7; TRBD1 is a possible D gene (5 bases). The CDR3 contains 14 residues. V lost 0 bases to trimming and J lost 2 bases, with 9 bases between them. Germline CDR1 and CDR2: SGHDT and YYEEEE. In DNA form, the CDR3 reads TGTGCCAGCAGCTTGGGACAGATGGCCTACGAGCAGTACTTC. As protein: CASSLGQMAYEQYF.

The rearrangement joins TRBV19 to TRBJ1-5; D gene ambiguous. The CDR3 extends over 16 amino acids. V was pared by 3 bases and J by 0 bases, with 12 bases between. The germline V gene has CDR1 LNHDA and CDR2 SQIVND (reference sequence). The CDR3 coding sequence is TGTGCCAGTAGTATGGCGACATATTATAGCAATCAGCCCCAGCATTTT. Its protein product is CASSMATYYSNQPQHF.

The gene calls are TRBV11-3 and TRBJ2-7, with 10 bases lining up with TRBD1. The CDR3 covers 14 residues. The ends lost 5 bases at V and 7 bases at J; junction bases unmatched: 8. CDR1 is SGHNT, CDR2 YENEEA, per germline. The CDR3 protein is CASSLRDRGGEQYF. The DNA of the CDR3 is TGTGCCAGCAGCCTCCGGGACAGGGGTGGGGAGCAGTACTTC.

This clone occurred once. The genes are TRBV27 and TRBJ1-6; TRBD1 might be the D (5 bases). From germline, CDR1 is MNHEY and CDR2 SMNVEV (reference sequence). Trimming took off 5 bases at V and 9 bases at J, with 26 bases between the two ends. The CDR3 runs 18 residues. DNA of the CDR3: TGTGCCAGCAGTGCATTCCTCCAGCAGGGCATTCTTCGTTCACCCCTCCACTTT. This codes for CASSAFLQQGILRSPLHF.

This clone was seen a handful of times. V usage is TRBV10-3 and J usage is TRBJ1-2; 12 bases line up with TRBD1. Germline V lookup: CDR1 ENHRY, CDR2 SYGVKD. J gave up 3 bases and V 6 bases, and 5 bases lay outside the gene matches. The CDR3 runs to 15 residues. In nucleotides, the CDR3 is TGTGCCATCAGGGCCGGGACAGGGGGCGACTATGGCTACACCTTC. It translates to CAIRAGTGGDYGYTF.

Only a few counts were recorded for this clone. This chain uses TRBV5-5 with TRBJ2-3; D remains ambiguous. From germline, CDR1 is SGHKS and CDR2 YYEKEE (reference sequence). Trimming removed 2 bases from V and 1 base from J, with 8 bases in between. The CDR3 has 14 amino acids. The CDR3 protein is CASSFTEGTDTQYF. The CDR3 bases are TGTGCCAGCAGCTTTACAGAAGGCACAGATACGCAGTATTTT.

The rearrangement joins TRBV10-2 to TRBJ1-2; tentatively, D is TRBD1 (6 bases). V lost 2 bases and J 7 bases, leaving 14 bases between the germline ends. CDR3 length: 14 residues. The germline V gene has CDR1 WSHSY and CDR2 SAAADI. DNA for the CDR3: TGCGCCAGCAGTGAGAGGCTTGGACAGTCTGGCTACACCTTC. Translation gives CASSERLGQSGYTF.